This T cell receptor (beta chain) was identified in a study of T cells after yellow fever vaccination (dated by TCRdb to the late 2010s). Some background on the complete study: The SMART-Seq v4 Ultra Low Input RNA kit was used to prepare libraries from fractions with low cell numbers. To follow T-cell clones before and after both primary and booster YFV17D yellow fever vaccination, bulk TCR alpha and beta repertoires underwent longitudinal sequencing. Two healthy male donors, one aged 18 to 29 and one aged 30 to 40 years, made up the cohort. Bulk PBMC replicates and cell subsets were isolated from blood drawn at multiple timepoints before and after both primary and secondary immunization. The paper's findings and limits, for the study overall: The secondary T-cell response was weaker than the primary response but faster, peaking on day 5 instead of day 15. Most clones expanded after primary vaccination (almost 97% of CD4 and 70% to 90% of CD8) were re-detected after the booster, suggesting that broad memory maintenance occurred. A small fraction of clonotypes appeared in both the CD4 and CD8 compartments, likely as a result of convergent recombination. Because abundant contaminating clonotypes from the bulk population could be contained in FACS-sorted repertoires, computational filtering was required. The study included only a couple of donors, which limits how far the findings can be generalized.

Synthesis of TCR cDNA relied on 5'RACE template switching, a step that introduced a universal primer site along with unique molecular identifiers. Priming of cDNA synthesis was performed from both the TCR alpha and TCR beta constant segments. Libraries were amplified in two PCR steps, with sample barcodes and sequencing adapters added in the second step. Sequencing of the libraries was done on either Illumina HiSeq 2500 (2x100 bp) or NovaSeq (2x150 bp). As for how the authors treated the data: Demultiplexing of reads and collapsing into UMI consensus sequences were performed with MIGEC, and V(D)J alignment was carried out with MiXCR. Vaccine-responding clonotypes were identified with edgeR using replicate PBMC samples, with FDR below 0.01 and a log2 fold change above 5 up to day 15 being required. CD4 or CD8 identity was assigned to each bulk clonotype according to whether the clonotype was present at higher abundance in the sequenced CD4 repertoire or the sequenced CD8 repertoire. TCRdb trimmed public reads at Q25 via fastp, called clones via MiXCR and kept in-frame beta chains. Records with the same CDR3 protein are collapsed into one entry carrying the most frequent genes and DNA. The V and J calls shown here were made by TCRdb, not taken from the authors' results. Across this sample there are hundreds of thousands of distinct CDR3 sequences, with roughly 13% seen only once. The leading ten clones occupy over 12% of the sample.

There are a few counts of this clonotype. Its antigen is currently not known. No base quality information exists; no much larger clone differs at one position. In the paper's terms, the treatment or condition label means: live attenuated yellow fever vaccine strain. Two biological replicates of bulk PBMCs were collected at each blood-draw timepoint. PBMCs were isolated from peripheral blood using a standard Ficoll-Paque protocol. RNA was extracted with TriZol from bulk PBMCs, CD4 and CD8 fractions, and dextramer-positive and dextramer-negative fractions. The germline V gene (reference sequence) specifies LNHDA as CDR1 and SQIVND as CDR2. CDR3 length: 13 amino acids, cysteine to phenylalanine. The read is trimmed to its CDR3 DNA, 39 bases read in frame from base 1. V lost 11 bases and J lost 3 bases, and the count of bases not matched to a germline gene is 7.

The chain is assembled from TRBV19 and TRBJ1-5; TRBD1 aligns with 7 central bases. The source was PBMCs, collected on the day of the yellow fever booster vaccination. The receptor's source is a young man who received the YFV17D yellow fever vaccine. The CDR3 protein sequence reads: CAANTGVNQPQHF. The DNA sequence is as follows: TGTGCCGCGAACACAGGGGTCAATCAGCCCCAGCATTTT.